Detailed here is one TCR beta chain. This record belongs to a study of blood T cell repertoires in COVID-19. Turning to the study itself: The United States, Italy and Spain provided the acute and convalescent COVID-19 samples. The analysed material was cDNA or gDNA that came from T cells, B-cell-depleted T cells, or PBMCs.

V was cut by 11 bases and J by 8 bases, with 15 bases left in between. The CDR3 totals 11 residues. Germline V gives CDR1 MGHDK, CDR2 SYGVNS. Authors' analysis steps: Estimation of nucleated cell counts was performed using reference gene primer amplification. Repertoires were generated with immunoSEQ multiplex PCR, while TCRdb's copy carries only in-frame clones and drops some. D and trimming come from the DNA, and the V and J calls and clone size come from that table. This repertoire shows under 110,000 clones, roughly 92% found once; its top ten account for 5.7%. Sample: peripheral blood. This rearrangement joins TRBV25-1 to TRBJ1-1; no definite D call. This TCR was sampled from a man aged 50-59 years with active COVID-19. The CDR3 DNA follows: TGTGCCTCCGTCGGCAGGTTAGAAGCTTTCTTT. This codes for CASVGRLEAFF.